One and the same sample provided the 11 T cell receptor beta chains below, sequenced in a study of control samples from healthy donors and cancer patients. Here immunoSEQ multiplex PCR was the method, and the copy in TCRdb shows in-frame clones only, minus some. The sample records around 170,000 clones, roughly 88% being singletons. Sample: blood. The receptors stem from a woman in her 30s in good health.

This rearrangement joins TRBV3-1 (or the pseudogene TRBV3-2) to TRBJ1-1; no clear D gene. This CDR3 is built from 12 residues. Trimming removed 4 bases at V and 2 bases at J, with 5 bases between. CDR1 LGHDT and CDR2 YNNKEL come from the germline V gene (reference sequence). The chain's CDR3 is CASSRTNTEAFF. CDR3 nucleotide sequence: TGTGCCAGCAGCCGAACAAACACTGAAGCTTTCTTT.

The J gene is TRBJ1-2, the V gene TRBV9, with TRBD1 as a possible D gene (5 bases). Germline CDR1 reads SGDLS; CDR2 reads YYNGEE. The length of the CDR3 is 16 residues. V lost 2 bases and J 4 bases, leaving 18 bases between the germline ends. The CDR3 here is CASSVSDGMGGYGYTF. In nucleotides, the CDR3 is TGTGCCAGCAGCGTCAGTGACGGGATGGGGGGCTATGGCTACACCTTC. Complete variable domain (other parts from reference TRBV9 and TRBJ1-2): DSGVTQTPKHLITATGQRVTLRCSPRSGDLSVYWYQQSLDQGLQFLIQYYNGEERAKGNILERFSAQQFPDLHSELNLSSLELGDSALYFCASSVSDGMGGYGYTFGSGTRLTVV.

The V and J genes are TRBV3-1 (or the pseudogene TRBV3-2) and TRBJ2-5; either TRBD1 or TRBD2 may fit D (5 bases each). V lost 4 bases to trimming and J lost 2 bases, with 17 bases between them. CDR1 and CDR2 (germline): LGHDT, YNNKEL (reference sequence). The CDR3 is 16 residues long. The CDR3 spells CASSRGYGATQETQYF. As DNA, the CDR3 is TGTGCCAGCAGCCGAGGGTATGGGGCAACTCAAGAGACCCAGTACTTC.

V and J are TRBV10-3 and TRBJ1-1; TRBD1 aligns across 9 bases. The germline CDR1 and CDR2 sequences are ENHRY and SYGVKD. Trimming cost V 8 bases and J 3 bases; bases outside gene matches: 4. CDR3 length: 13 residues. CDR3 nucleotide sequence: TGTGCCATCGGGACAGGGTTGGACACTGAAGCTTTCTTT. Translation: CAIGTGLDTEAFF.

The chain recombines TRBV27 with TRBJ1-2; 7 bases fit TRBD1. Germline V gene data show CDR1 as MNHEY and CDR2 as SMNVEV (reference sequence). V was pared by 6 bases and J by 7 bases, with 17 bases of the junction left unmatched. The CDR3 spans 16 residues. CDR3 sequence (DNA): TGTGCCAGCAGCCAGACCAGGGGGGTTGAGGTTCGTGGCTACACCTTC. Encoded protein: CASSQTRGVEVRGYTF.

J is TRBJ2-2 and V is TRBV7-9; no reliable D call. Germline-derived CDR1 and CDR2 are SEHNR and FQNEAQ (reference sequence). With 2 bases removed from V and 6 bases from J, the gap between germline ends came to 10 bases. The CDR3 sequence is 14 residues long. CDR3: CASSLPRRSGELFF. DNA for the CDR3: TGTGCCAGCAGCTTACCCAGACGGTCCGGGGAGCTGTTTTTT.

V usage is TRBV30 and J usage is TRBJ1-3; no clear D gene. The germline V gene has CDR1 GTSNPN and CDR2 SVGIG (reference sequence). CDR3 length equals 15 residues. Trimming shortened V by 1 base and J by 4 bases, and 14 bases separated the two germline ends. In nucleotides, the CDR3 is TGTGCCTGGAGTGGAAGGGTCTCATCGGGAAACACCATATATTTT. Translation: CAWSGRVSSGNTIYF. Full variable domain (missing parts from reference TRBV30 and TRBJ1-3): SQTIHQWPATLVQPVGSPLSLECTVEGTSNPNLYWYRQAAGRGLQLLFYSVGIGQISSEVPQNLSASRPQDRQFILSSKKLLLSDSGFYLCAWSGRVSSGNTIYFGEGSWLTVV.

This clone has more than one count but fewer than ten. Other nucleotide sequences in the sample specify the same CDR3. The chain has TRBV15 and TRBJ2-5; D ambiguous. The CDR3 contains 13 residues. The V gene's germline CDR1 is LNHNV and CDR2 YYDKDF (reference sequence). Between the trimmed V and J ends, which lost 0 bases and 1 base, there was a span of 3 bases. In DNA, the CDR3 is TGTGCCACCAGCAGAGATCTCCAAGAGACCCAGTACTTC. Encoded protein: CATSRDLQETQYF.

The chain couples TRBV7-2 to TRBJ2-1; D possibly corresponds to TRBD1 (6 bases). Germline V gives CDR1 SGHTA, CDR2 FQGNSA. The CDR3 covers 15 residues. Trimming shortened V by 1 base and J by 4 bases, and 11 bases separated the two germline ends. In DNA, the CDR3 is TGTGCCAGCAGCTTAGGTACAGGGCGGTACAATGAGCAGTTCTTC. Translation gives CASSLGTGRYNEQFF.

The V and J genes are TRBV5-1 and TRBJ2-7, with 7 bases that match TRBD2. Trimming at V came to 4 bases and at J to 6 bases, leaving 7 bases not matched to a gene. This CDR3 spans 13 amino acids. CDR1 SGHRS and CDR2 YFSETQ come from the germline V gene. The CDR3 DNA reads TGCGCCAGCAGCGCGATTCCGGGGGGCGAGCAGTACGTC. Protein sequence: CASSAIPGGEQYV.

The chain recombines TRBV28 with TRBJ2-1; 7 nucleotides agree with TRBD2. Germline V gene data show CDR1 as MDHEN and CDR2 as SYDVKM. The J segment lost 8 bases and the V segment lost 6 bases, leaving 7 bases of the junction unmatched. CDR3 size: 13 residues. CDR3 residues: CASRGGPPHEQFF. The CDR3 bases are TGTGCCAGCAGGGGAGGGCCTCCGCATGAGCAGTTCTTC.